Presented here are 19 T cell receptor beta chains from one specimen sequenced in a study of blood T cell repertoires in COVID-19. Generated by immunoSEQ multiplex PCR, the TCRdb table keeps only in-frame clones and is missing some. The sample has 160,000 or so clones; around 84% are singletons. Input material: PBMCs or T cells enriched from blood (not recorded which). Receptors originate from a woman in her fifties or sixties who had recovered from COVID-19.

In this sample, this clone turned up once. The chain links TRBV27 to TRBJ2-5; weak D call: TRBD2 (6 bases). In germline, CDR1 is MNHEY, CDR2 SMNVEV (reference sequence). The V end was cut by 2 bases, the J end by 5 bases, with 15 bases between. CDR3 length: 15 residues. The CDR3 loop is CASSLAGLRGETQYF. Written as DNA, the CDR3 is TGTGCCAGCAGTTTAGCGGGGTTACGTGGGGAGACCCAGTACTTC.

V usage is TRBV28 and J usage is TRBJ1-4; 11 nucleotides agree with TRBD1. V lost 5 bases, J lost 6 bases, and 5 bases stayed unmatched. The CDR3 runs to 15 residues. Germline V gene data show CDR1 as MDHEN and CDR2 as SYDVKM. Here the CDR3 DNA reads TGTGCCAGCAGTCTTCCGGGACAGGGGGATGAAAAACTGTTTTTT. Residues: CASSLPGQGDEKLFF.

The rearrangement uses TRBV2 and TRBJ2-3; D remains unclear. Germline CDR1 is SNHLY and CDR2 is FYNNEI. The length of the CDR3 is 14 residues. Trimming removed 5 bases from V and 0 bases from J, with 9 bases in between. Here the CDR3 DNA reads TGTGCCAGCAGTTGGCTCGGGAGCACAGATACGCAGTATTTT. It is translated as CASSWLGSTDTQYF.

This clone was detected a few times. CDR3 nucleotide sequence: TGTGCCAGCAGCCAAGAGCTGGGGAGGGTGCAGTTCTTC. It yields the protein CASSQELGRVQFF. V is TRBV3-1 (or the pseudogene TRBV3-2) and J is TRBJ2-1; 7 bases fit TRBD2. The V gene's germline CDR1 is LGHDT and CDR2 YNNKEL (reference sequence). V trimming: 0 bases; J trimming: 12 bases; junction bases outside the gene matches: 5. The CDR3 extends over 13 amino acids.

The V gene is TRBV6-2 or TRBV6-3, the J gene TRBJ2-7, with a tentative D call TRBD2 (6 bases). Trimming cost V 4 bases and J 3 bases, with 13 bases left between them. Germline CDR1 MNHEY, CDR2 SVGEGT. CDR3 length: 14 residues. The CDR3 region is CASSLWGTYYEQYF. CDR3 DNA sequence: TGTGCCAGCAGTTTGTGGGGGACTTACTACGAGCAGTACTTC.

This clone came up a few times. The V and J genes are TRBV19 and TRBJ1-2, with 7 nucleotides matching TRBD1. The CDR3 totals 13 residues. Germline CDR1 reads LNHDA; CDR2 reads SQIVND (reference sequence). Trimming took 3 bases from V and 8 from J; bases not matched to a gene: 6. As DNA, the CDR3 is TGTGCCAGTAGTATTCGGAGACAGGGAGGCTACACCTTC. The encoded protein is CASSIRRQGGYTF.

This clone was detected once. The rearrangement links TRBV4-3 to TRBJ1-4; 8 nucleotides line up with TRBD1. The CDR3 loop spans 16 amino acids. The V segment lost 4 bases and the J segment 0 bases; nucleotides outside the gene matches: 4. CDR1 and CDR2 (germline): LGHNA, YSLEER. CDR3: CASSRLTGATNEKLFF. The CDR3 bases are TGCGCCAGCAGCCGACTGACAGGGGCAACTAATGAAAAACTGTTTTTT.

This clone occurred once. This chain links TRBV6-5 with TRBJ2-1; 9 nucleotides agree with TRBD1. Trimming took 7 bases from V and 6 from J; bases not matched to a gene: 4. The CDR3 spans 13 residues. Germline V CDR1 and CDR2: MNHEY, SVGAGI. For the CDR3, the DNA is TGTGCCAGCAACGACAGGGGGGCCAATGAGCAGTTCTTC. It yields the protein CASNDRGANEQFF.

The rearrangement joins TRBV11-2 to TRBJ2-7, with 13 bases aligning to TRBD2. The germline V gene encodes CDR1 SGHAT and CDR2 FQNNGV. V lost 5 bases, J lost 7 bases, and 8 bases stayed unmatched. The CDR3 spans 15 residues. The CDR3 here is CASSIGLAGAYEQYF. The DNA for the CDR3 is TGTGCCAGCAGCATCGGACTAGCGGGAGCTTATGAGCAGTACTTC.

The rearrangement uses TRBV19 and TRBJ2-7; 8 nucleotides match TRBD1. This CDR3 spans 16 amino acids. The ends lost 3 bases at V and 3 bases at J; junction bases unmatched: 10. CDR1 is LNHDA, CDR2 SQIVND, per germline (reference sequence). The DNA of the CDR3 is TGTGCCAGTAGTATGGGGGTGGACAGGGCGAACTACGAGCAGTACTTC. As protein: CASSMGVDRANYEQYF.

The chain is built from TRBV4-1 and TRBJ1-1, with a possible D match to TRBD1 (6 bases). The V and J ends lost 7 bases and 1 base respectively, with 13 bases between them. The germline V gene has CDR1 MGHRA and CDR2 YSYEKL. The CDR3 sequence is 14 residues long. CDR3 region: CASTDRSKNTEAFF. The CDR3 DNA reads TGCGCCAGCACCGACAGGTCCAAGAACACTGAAGCTTTCTTT.

The chain employs TRBV10-3 and TRBJ1-1, with TRBD1 as a possible D gene (5 bases). V lost 7 bases to trimming and J lost 4 bases, with 16 bases between them. CDR1 is ENHRY and CDR2 is SYGVKD in the germline V gene. This CDR3 is 14 amino acids long. CDR3: CAITRSGSATEAFF. The CDR3 bases are TGTGCCATCACCCGCTCAGGGTCGGCCACTGAAGCTTTCTTT.

This chain uses TRBV19 with TRBJ2-7, with a possible D match to TRBD1 (6 bases). Trimming took 9 bases from V and 3 from J, leaving 21 bases between them. Germline V gene data show CDR1 as LNHDA and CDR2 as SQIVND (reference sequence). This CDR3 comprises 15 residues. Written as DNA, the CDR3 is TGTGCCAGCCGTCAGGTCGACAGGTCCAACTACGAGCAGTACTTC. Translation gives CASRQVDRSNYEQYF.

J is TRBJ2-2 and V is TRBV11-3; a possible D gene is TRBD1 (5 bases). With 0 bases removed from V and 2 bases from J, the gap between germline ends came to 22 bases. The CDR3 spans 20 residues. The germline gives CDR1 SGHNT, CDR2 YENEEA. CDR3 DNA sequence: TGTGCCAGCAGCTTAGATCTCAGGGTCCCTCCCAGTCTTAACACCGGGGAGCTGTTTTTT. Translating gives CASSLDLRVPPSLNTGELFF.

This sequence joins TRBV7-2 and TRBJ1-2, with D unresolved. The CDR3 is 14 amino acids. Between the trimmed V and J ends, which lost 1 base and 2 bases, there was a span of 8 bases. Germline CDR1 reads SGHTA; CDR2 reads FQGNSA. The CDR3 DNA reads TGTGCCAGCAGCTTAGGAACGGGAAACTATGGCTACACCTTC. This codes for CASSLGTGNYGYTF.

The gene calls are TRBV13 and TRBJ2-3; 12 nucleotides align to TRBD2. The CDR3 is 15 amino acids. V lost 10 bases to trimming and J lost 2 bases; unmatched junction nucleotides: 7. Germline V gene data show CDR1 as PRHDT and CDR2 as FYEKMQ (reference sequence). CDR3: CATRLAGANTDTQYF. The CDR3 DNA sequence: TGTGCCACTAGACTAGCGGGGGCCAACACAGATACGCAGTATTTT.

The chain links TRBV12-3 or TRBV12-4 to TRBJ2-5, with 7 bases fitting TRBD2. J lost 7 bases, V lost 3 bases, and 5 bases had no gene match. CDR3 size: 13 residues. CDR3 loop: CASSLGTTGTQYF. CDR3 sequence (DNA): TGTGCCAGCAGTTTGGGGACTACCGGGACCCAGTACTTC.

The gene calls are TRBV28 and TRBJ1-2; 9 bases are shared with TRBD1. J lost 11 bases, V lost 6 bases, and 10 bases had no gene match. The CDR3 consists of 13 residues. Germline CDR1 MDHEN, CDR2 SYDVKM. The CDR3 DNA follows: TGTGCCAGCAGAGAGACAGGGGGGAATTATTACACCTTC. This codes for CASRETGGNYYTF.

The genes are TRBV3-1 (or the pseudogene TRBV3-2) and TRBJ2-7; tentative D call: TRBD1 (5 bases). The length of the CDR3 is 12 residues. The germline CDR1 and CDR2 sequences are LGHDT and YNNKEL (reference sequence). V lost 4 bases to trimming and J lost 3 bases, with 7 bases between them. The CDR3 DNA is TGTGCCAGCAGCCTAGGGGTCTACGAGCAGTACTTC. Its protein product is CASSLGVYEQYF.